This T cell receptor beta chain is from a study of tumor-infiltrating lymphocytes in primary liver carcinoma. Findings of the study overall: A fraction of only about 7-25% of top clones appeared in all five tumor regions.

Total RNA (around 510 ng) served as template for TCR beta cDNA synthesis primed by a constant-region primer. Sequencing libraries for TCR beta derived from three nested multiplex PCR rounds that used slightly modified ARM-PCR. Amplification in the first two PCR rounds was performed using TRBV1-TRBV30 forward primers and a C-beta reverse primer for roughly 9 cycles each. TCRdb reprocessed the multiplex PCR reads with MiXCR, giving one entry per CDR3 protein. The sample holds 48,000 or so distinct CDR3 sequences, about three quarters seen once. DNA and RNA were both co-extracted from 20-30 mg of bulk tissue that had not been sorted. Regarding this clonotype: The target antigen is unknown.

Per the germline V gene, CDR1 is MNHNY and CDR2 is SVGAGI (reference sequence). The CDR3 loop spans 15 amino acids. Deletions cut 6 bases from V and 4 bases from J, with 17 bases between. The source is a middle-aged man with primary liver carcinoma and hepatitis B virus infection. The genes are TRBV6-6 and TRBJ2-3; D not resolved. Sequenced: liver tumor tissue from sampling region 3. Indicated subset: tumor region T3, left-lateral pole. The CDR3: CASSPGHSGSDTQYF. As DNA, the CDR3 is TGTGCCAGCAGCCCCGGGCATTCTGGCTCAGATACGCAGTATTTT.